The 21 T cell receptor beta chains presented below share a single source sample, sequenced in a study of blood T cell repertoires in COVID-19. Clones were read by immunoSEQ multiplex PCR, and TCRdb kept only the in-frame ones, dropping some. The sample shows 130,000 to 150,000 clones, roughly 83% of them seen only once. The sequenced sample was peripheral blood. The source is an elderly woman with acute or convalescent COVID-19.

This clone was recorded once. V usage is TRBV5-6 and J usage is TRBJ2-2, with TRBD2 as a possible D gene (6 bases). The ends were cut back, 0 bases at V and 4 bases at J, with 13 bases in the middle. Germline V gene data show CDR1 as SGHDT and CDR2 as YYEEEE. This CDR3 is built from 16 residues. CDR3 coding DNA: TGTGCCAGCAGCTTGGCCGTGGGGCGGGGCACCGGGGAGCTGTTTTTT. Its protein is CASSLAVGRGTGELFF.

This chain links TRBV15 with TRBJ2-5; TRBD2 matches at 11 bases. The V gene's germline CDR1 is LNHNV and CDR2 YYDKDF (reference sequence). With 6 bases clipped from V and 9 bases from J, the junction kept 3 bases outside the gene matches. There are 12 residues in the CDR3. DNA of the CDR3: TGTGCCACCAGAGTAGCGGGGGGGCCCCAGTACTTC. Encoded protein: CATRVAGGPQYF.

In its sample, this clone was seen once. V and J are TRBV6-2 or TRBV6-3 and TRBJ2-2, with D possibly TRBD1 on 6 matching bases. Trimming removed 5 bases from V and 4 bases from J, with 17 bases in between. The CDR3 contains 16 residues. Germline V lookup: CDR1 MNHEY, CDR2 SVGEGT. The CDR3 nucleotides are TGTGCCAGCAGTGCCGGGGACACATACTTCACCGGGGAGCTGTTTTTT. Its protein is CASSAGDTYFTGELFF.

A few counts support this clone. The chain combines TRBV14 with TRBJ1-4, with a weak D call TRBD1 (5 bases). Trimming left V 2 bases short and J 3 bases short, with 7 bases between. The germline CDR1 and CDR2 sequences are SGHDN and FVKESK. This CDR3 is 14 amino acids long. The DNA for the CDR3 is TGTGCCAGCAGCCAACTGGGGCCTAATGAAAAACTGTTTTTT. Its translation is CASSQLGPNEKLFF.

This clone was seen once. The chain uses TRBV4-2 and TRBJ1-5; 10 bases match TRBD1. The CDR3 sequence is 14 residues long. Germline values: CDR1 LGHNA, CDR2 YNFKEQ. V trimming: 4 bases; J trimming: 4 bases; junction bases outside the gene matches: 1. CDR3 sequence: CASSPDRGNQPQHF. In DNA form, the CDR3 reads TGTGCCAGCAGCCCGGACAGGGGGAATCAGCCCCAGCATTTT.

The rearrangement uses TRBV9 and TRBJ1-1; 7 bases agree with TRBD1. CDR3 length equals 15 residues. CDR1 and CDR2 (germline): SGDLS, YYNGEE. V shed 2 bases, J shed 5 bases, and the junction held 9 bases outside the gene matches. The CDR3 DNA sequence: TGTGCCAGCAGCGTCGAGGGACAGTCTCTTACTGAAGCTTTCTTT. Translating it yields CASSVEGQSLTEAFF.

The CDR3 DNA sequence: TGTGCCAGCAGCAGACAACTAGCGGGGGGAGGAGATACGCAGTATTTT. Its protein is CASSRQLAGGGDTQYF. The chain uses TRBV5-5 and TRBJ2-3, with TRBD2 matching 12 bases. Looked up from germline, CDR1 is SGHKS and CDR2 is YYEKEE (reference sequence). Unmatched junction bases numbered 8, after V lost 4 bases and J lost 5 bases. The CDR3 is made up of 16 amino acids.

The chain joins TRBV2 to TRBJ2-4, with 7 bases identical to TRBD2. CDR1 SNHLY and CDR2 FYNNEI come from the germline V gene. The CDR3 covers 17 residues. Trimming cost V 6 bases and J 0 bases; bases outside gene matches: 11. The CDR3 region is CASSPPGTIVAKNIQYF. The CDR3 DNA is TGTGCCAGCAGCCCCCCGGGGACTATCGTAGCCAAAAACATTCAGTACTTC.

A single count supports this clone. The chain's CDR3 is CSVESRGPPPSYNEQFF. For the CDR3, the DNA is TGCAGCGTTGAAAGCAGGGGTCCACCACCTTCCTACAATGAGCAGTTCTTC. The J gene is TRBJ2-1, the V gene TRBV29-1, with D possibly being TRBD1 (6 bases). With 2 bases removed from V and 1 base from J, the gap between germline ends came to 18 bases. Germline CDR1 and CDR2: SQVTM and ANQGSEA. This CDR3 contains 17 residues.

This chain joins TRBV24-1 and TRBJ2-7, with D possibly matching TRBD2 (6 bases). There are 11 residues in the CDR3. The V gene lost 6 bases and the J gene lost 6 bases, with 8 bases spanning the gap. Germline V gives CDR1 KGHDR, CDR2 SFDVKD. CDR3 loop: CATSKGLEQYF. Written as DNA, the CDR3 is TGTGCCACCAGTAAGGGACTCGAGCAGTACTTC.

The J gene is TRBJ1-5, the V gene TRBV6-5; TRBD1 matches at 7 bases. The ends lost 6 bases at V and 1 base at J; junction bases unmatched: 6. The germline V gene has CDR1 MNHEY and CDR2 SVGAGI. This CDR3 has 15 residues. The CDR3 sequence is CASRPTGASNQPQHF. In DNA form, the CDR3 reads TGTGCCAGCAGACCCACAGGGGCAAGCAATCAGCCCCAGCATTTT.

CDR3 sequence reads: CATRGMGTDTQYF. The DNA for the CDR3 is TGTGCCACCCGCGGCATGGGCACAGATACGCAGTATTTT. The chain joins TRBV27 to TRBJ2-3; D unresolved. The CDR3 covers 13 residues. In germline, CDR1 is MNHEY, CDR2 SMNVEV (reference sequence). The V end was cut by 10 bases, the J end by 1 base, with 12 bases between.

The chain uses TRBV12-3 or TRBV12-4 and TRBJ1-2, with 7 bases identical to TRBD1. The CDR3 covers 12 residues. J was trimmed by 2 bases and V by 9 bases; bases with no gene match: 3. CDR3 nucleotide sequence: TGTGCCAGTGGGACAGACAACTATGGCTACACCTTC. Translated: CASGTDNYGYTF.

The chain links TRBV5-4 to TRBJ2-5, with TRBD2 identical over 7 bases. V lost 1 base to trimming and J lost 5 bases; unmatched junction nucleotides: 11. The CDR3 spans 16 residues. Germline CDR1 is SGHNT and CDR2 is YYREEE (reference sequence). The CDR3 here is CASSLYARAREETQYF. The CDR3 region has the DNA TGTGCCAGCAGCTTGTACGCCAGGGCGCGGGAGGAGACCCAGTACTTC. Together with reference TRBV5-4 and TRBJ2-5, the CDR3 gives the full variable domain: ETGVTQSPTHLIKTRGQQVTLRCSSQSGHNTVSWYQQALGQGPQFIFQYYREEENGRGNFPPRFSGLQFPNYSSELNVNALELDDSALYLCASSLYARAREETQYFGPGTRLLVL.

V and J are TRBV19 and TRBJ1-6; D is unclear. The CDR3 length is 12 residues. CDR1 and CDR2 (germline): LNHDA, SQIVND (reference sequence). Deletions cut 5 bases from V and 5 bases from J, with 4 bases between. CDR3 sequence: CASSANNSPLHF. The CDR3 DNA follows: TGTGCCAGTAGTGCGAATAATTCACCCCTCCACTTT. The full variable domain, with the rest looked up from reference TRBV19 and TRBJ1-6, is DGGITQSPKYLFRKEGQNVTLSCEQNLNHDAMYWYRQDPGQGLRLIYYSQIVNDFQKGDIAEGYSVSREKKESFPLTVTSAQKNPTAFYLCASSANNSPLHFGNGTRLTVT.

The V call is TRBV6-5, the J call TRBJ2-7; 8 bases fit TRBD1. V was pared by 5 bases and J by 5 bases, with 8 bases of the junction left unmatched. The CDR3 sequence is 14 residues long. Germline CDR1 is MNHEY and CDR2 is SVGAGI. The CDR3 DNA reads as TGTGCCAGCAGTCCGGGACAGGTTTTTAACGAGCAGTACTTC. Translating it yields CASSPGQVFNEQYF.

This rearrangement joins TRBV3-1 (or the pseudogene TRBV3-2) to TRBJ1-2; maybe TRBD1 (5 bases). CDR1 and CDR2 from the germline V gene are LGHDT and YNNKEL (reference sequence). The CDR3 is 12 amino acids. Deletions cut 4 bases from V and 8 bases from J, with 11 bases between. For the CDR3, the DNA is TGTGCCAGCAGCCTACCAGGGTGGGGCTACACCTTC. Protein product: CASSLPGWGYTF.

The chain recombines TRBV3-1 (or the pseudogene TRBV3-2) with TRBJ2-7; TRBD2 matches 13 bases. Germline V lookup: CDR1 LGHDT, CDR2 YNNKEL (reference sequence). V lost 6 bases, J lost 0 bases, and 5 bases stayed unmatched. CDR3 size: 16 residues. Written as DNA, the CDR3 is TGTGCCAGCAGTCGCGGGACTAGCGGGGTCTCCTACGAGCAGTACTTC. It encodes CASSRGTSGVSYEQYF.

J is TRBJ2-7 and V is TRBV29-1, with 7 bases that match TRBD2. V gave up 4 bases and J gave up 7 bases; unmatched junction bases: 7. Germline CDR1 SQVTM, CDR2 ANQGSEA. The CDR3 runs 12 residues. The CDR3 sequence is CSVGGEAGEQYF. The CDR3 bases are TGCAGCGTTGGAGGGGAAGCGGGAGAGCAGTACTTC.

This clone was found a few times. The V and J genes are TRBV2 and TRBJ1-1; D uncertain. Germline V gene lookup returns CDR1 SNHLY and CDR2 FYNNEI. V shed 5 bases and J shed 2 bases, with 18 bases lying between them. The CDR3 sequence is 16 residues long. The DNA for the CDR3 is TGTGCCAGCAGTATGGTCCCCTTGGGCAGCAACACTGAAGCTTTCTTT. Its translation: CASSMVPLGSNTEAFF.

The chain carries TRBV6-2 or TRBV6-3 and TRBJ1-2; D gene unclear. V lost 4 bases and J 3 bases, leaving 15 bases between the germline ends. The CDR3 runs 15 residues. Germline V gene data show CDR1 as MNHEY and CDR2 as SVGEGT. The CDR3 region has the DNA TGTGCCAGCAGTTCCAGTGGGCCTACGTACTATGGCTACACCTTC. It translates to CASSSSGPTYYGYTF.